The 15 T cell receptor beta chains reported below all come from one sample, sequenced in a study of blood T cell repertoires in COVID-19. Sequenced by immunoSEQ multiplex PCR; TCRdb stores in-frame clones only, minus some. The table shows around 250,000 clones, with 86% occurring only once. The specimen was peripheral blood. The source is a man between 60 and 75 years old with acute or convalescent COVID-19.

J is TRBJ2-1 and V is TRBV2; D is undetermined. The germline gives CDR1 SNHLY, CDR2 FYNNEI. V was cut by 6 bases and J by 9 bases, with 9 bases left in between. CDR3 length: 11 residues. CDR3 sequence (DNA): TGTGCCAGCAGAGTGACAAGTGAGCAGTTCTTC. Its protein product is CASRVTSEQFF.

The gene calls are TRBV6-2 or TRBV6-3 and TRBJ2-7, with TRBD1 matching over 12 bases. Trimming at V came to 4 bases and at J to 4 bases, leaving 11 bases not matched to a gene. Germline V CDR1 and CDR2: MNHEY, SVGEGT. The CDR3 is made up of 17 amino acids. This chain's CDR3 is CASSLGQGAPGEYEQYF. DNA of the CDR3: TGTGCCAGCAGTTTGGGACAGGGGGCGCCCGGAGAATACGAGCAGTACTTC.

The chain uses TRBV19 and TRBJ2-3, with D perhaps TRBD2 (6 bases). This CDR3 spans 16 amino acids. Germline CDR1 and CDR2: LNHDA and SQIVND (reference sequence). V was shortened by 5 bases and J by 3 bases, with 18 bases between the two germline ends. The CDR3 nucleotides read TGTGCCAGTAGTCCAGGTCCGGGAGAGGATACAGATACGCAGTATTTT. Translated: CASSPGPGEDTDTQYF.

The CDR3 DNA sequence: TGTGCCAGCACCGCGGCCCATACAGGGGGAGGGCAGCCCCAGCATTTT. Translation gives CASTAAHTGGGQPQHF. The chain joins TRBV2 to TRBJ1-5, with 8 bases lining up with TRBD1. The V segment lost 7 bases and the J segment 7 bases; nucleotides outside the gene matches: 15. This CDR3 is 16 amino acids long. From germline, CDR1 is SNHLY and CDR2 FYNNEI.

V usage is TRBV18 and J usage is TRBJ2-7, with a possible D match to TRBD1 (6 bases). The V gene's germline CDR1 is KGHSH and CDR2 LQKENI. The CDR3 runs to 13 residues. V was clipped by 6 bases and J by 6 bases, with 15 bases between them. In nucleotides, the CDR3 is TGTGCCAGCTCCAGGACAGCGGAGACCGAGCAGTACTTC. The encoded protein is CASSRTAETEQYF.

The J gene is TRBJ2-7, the V gene TRBV5-1, with D maybe TRBD2 (6 bases). CDR3 size: 15 residues. The ends were cut back, 0 bases at V and 4 bases at J, with 14 bases in the middle. Germline loops: CDR1 SGHRS, CDR2 YFSETQ. CDR3 nucleotides: TGCGCCAGCAGCTTGGCCGGGACTCAAGGATACGAGCAGTACTTC. This sequence encodes CASSLAGTQGYEQYF.

This clone has more than one count but fewer than ten. The rearrangement links TRBV10-3 to TRBJ2-1; 8 positions match TRBD1. After removal of 5 bases from V and 1 base from J, the junction contained 4 bases not matched to a gene. Germline-derived CDR1 and CDR2 are ENHRY and SYGVKD. This CDR3 is built from 15 residues. CDR3 DNA sequence: TGTGCCATCAGTCTCGACAGGGGATCCTACAATGAGCAGTTCTTC. This gives the protein CAISLDRGSYNEQFF.

The genes are TRBV19 and TRBJ1-6; TRBD1 matches 7 bases. Looked up from germline, CDR1 is LNHDA and CDR2 is SQIVND (reference sequence). The CDR3 is 15 amino acids. The V segment lost 2 bases and the J segment 7 bases; nucleotides outside the gene matches: 5. CDR3 DNA: TGTGCCAGTAGTATACAGGGGGTAGAGAATTCACCCCTCCACTTT. Its protein is CASSIQGVENSPLHF.

The chain carries TRBV2 and TRBJ2-7, with 9 positions matching TRBD2. The CDR3 has 15 amino acids. With V trimmed by 0 bases and J by 2 bases, 2 bases remained unmatched. The germline CDR1 and CDR2 sequences are SNHLY and FYNNEI. The DNA of the CDR3 is TGTGCCAGCAGTGAAGCTAGCGGGAGACCCTACGAGCAGTACTTC. Translating it yields CASSEASGRPYEQYF.

The chain uses TRBV7-8 and TRBJ1-2, with 11 nucleotides matching TRBD1. This CDR3 region has 15 residues. The germline CDR1 and CDR2 sequences are SGHVS and FQNEAQ. After removal of 5 bases from V and 5 bases from J, the junction contained 7 bases not matched to a gene. In nucleotides, the CDR3 is TGTGCCAGCAGCCCTTGGACAGGGGGCGATTATGGCTACACCTTC. It yields the protein CASSPWTGGDYGYTF.

The genes are TRBV12-5 and TRBJ2-5; 8 bases are a match to TRBD1. The V and J ends lost 6 bases and 4 bases, in that order; junction bases with no gene match: 10. CDR3 size: 15 residues. The germline gives CDR1 LGHNT, CDR2 FRNRAP. The CDR3 loop reads CASGPGQGIVETQYF. The CDR3 DNA follows: TGTGCTAGTGGCCCCGGACAGGGCATTGTAGAGACCCAGTACTTC. The complete variable domain, with remaining parts taken from reference TRBV12-5 and TRBJ2-5, reads DARVTQTPRHKVTEMGQEVTMRCQPILGHNTVFWYRQTMMQGLELLAYFRNRAPLDDSGMPKDRFSAEMPDATLATLKIQPSEPRDSAVYFCASGPGQGIVETQYFGPGTRLLVL.

The rearrangement uses TRBV24-1 and TRBJ2-7, with 7 bases aligning to TRBD2. V was pared by 2 bases and J by 5 bases, with 8 bases of the junction left unmatched. This CDR3 is built from 15 residues. CDR1 KGHDR and CDR2 SFDVKD come from the germline V gene. CDR3 residues: CATSDSLSGVHEQYF. The DNA of the CDR3 is TGTGCCACCAGTGATTCCCTAAGCGGGGTTCACGAGCAGTACTTC.

The chain is built from TRBV28 and TRBJ1-2; 12 bases line up with TRBD1. This CDR3 has 16 amino acids. Trimming cost V 1 base and J 5 bases; bases outside gene matches: 5. Germline CDR1 MDHEN, CDR2 SYDVKM. Here the CDR3 reads CASSLLPGQGAYGYTF. The DNA for the CDR3 is TGTGCCAGCAGTTTATTGCCGGGACAGGGGGCATATGGCTACACCTTC.

The rearrangement joins TRBV28 to TRBJ2-5, with TRBD2 identical over 12 bases. J was trimmed by 4 bases and V by 6 bases; bases with no gene match: 9. The CDR3 spans 16 residues. The germline V gene has CDR1 MDHEN and CDR2 SYDVKM. The CDR3 region is CASSPRLAGVGETQYF. As DNA, the CDR3 is TGTGCCAGCAGCCCTAGACTAGCGGGAGTTGGAGAGACCCAGTACTTC. The variable domain in full, completed from reference TRBV28 and TRBJ2-5, reads DVKVTQSSRYLVKRTGEKVFLECVQDMDHENMFWYRQDPGLGLRLIYFSYDVKMKEKGDIPEGYSVSREKKERFSLILESASTNQTSMYLCASSPRLAGVGETQYFGPGTRLLVL.

The CDR3 DNA follows: TGTGCCAGCAGTGAAATAGGGGGCACTGAAGCTTTCTTT. Protein product: CASSEIGGTEAFF. The chain combines TRBV2 with TRBJ1-1, with D possibly matching TRBD1 (6 bases). CDR3 length equals 13 residues. V shed 2 bases and J shed 4 bases, with 8 bases lying between them. CDR1 is SNHLY and CDR2 is FYNNEI in the germline V gene.